One T cell receptor (beta chain) is described in this entry. Its antigen is currently unknown. The data were obtained in a study of cytomegalovirus exposure and HLA in healthy donors. Across the whole study: Findings of an earlier analysis included about 100 million unique TCR beta sequences from 200 million or so T cells.

PCR primers comprised 60 Vbeta and 13 Jbeta primers. Method: immunoSEQ multiplex PCR; TCRdb's copy keeps in-frame clones and lacks some. The data contain approximately 200,000 clones, about four fifths of them singletons. Findings and limits, study-wide: A missense variant in DCLRE1C was later tied to TCR beta V- and J-gene trimming.

Germline CDR1 SNHLY, CDR2 FYNNEI. This CDR3 region has 16 residues. J gave up 6 bases and V 5 bases, and 5 bases lay outside the gene matches. The source is a girl between 10 and 17 years old in good health and CMV-seropositive. This sequence joins TRBV2 and TRBJ2-2; 14 bases are shared with TRBD2. Sequenced input: PBMCs. DNA for the CDR3: TGTGCCAGCAGTTCGGGACTAGCGGGGGTGGCCGGGGAGCTGTTTTTT. The encoded protein is CASSSGLAGVAGELFF.